This T cell receptor (beta chain) was recorded in a study of cytomegalovirus exposure and HLA in healthy donors. Across the study: Most genotyped donors, about 81% of about 430, had Caucasian-associated genetic ancestry.

Germline loops: CDR1 SQVTM, CDR2 ANQGSEA. The CDR3 has 15 residues. The V segment lost 7 bases and the J segment 5 bases; nucleotides outside the gene matches: 12. Researchers ran the PCR with 60 Vbeta and 13 Jbeta primers. Assay: immunoSEQ multiplex PCR; the TCRdb copy retains only in-frame clones and omits some. The top ten clones hold about 1.6% of a sample with roughly 190,000 clones, roughly three quarters of them seen once. The sequenced sample was PBMCs. This receptor was taken from a woman between 45 and 65 years old in good health and CMV-seronegative. J is TRBJ2-1 and V is TRBV29-1, with 9 bases aligning to TRBD2. The CDR3 region is CSGAQTSGSHNEQFF. CDR3 sequence (DNA): TGCAGCGGCGCCCAGACTAGCGGATCCCACAATGAGCAGTTCTTC.